These 4 T cell receptor beta chains share one sample of origin, sequenced in a study of T cell responses to AZD1222 COVID-19 vaccine (dated by TCRdb to the early 2020s). Library preparation employed the immunoSEQ multiplex PCR assay. The immuneACCESS repertoire file appears here via TCRdb, limited to in-frame rearrangements. These files lack a portion of the clones; in checked studies, under half of the deficit traces to unresolved V genes, and the cause of the others is not known. For this sample the table gives 200,000 to 250,000 clones, of which 94% were detected only once. The ten largest clones capture around 1.7% of the sample. The time point label, as the study defines it: about 28 days (+/-7) after the second vaccine dose. The label giving this sample's treatment or condition can be read as: meningococcal conjugate vaccine given as trial control. The sequencing used peripheral blood, collected 28 days after the second dose of the MenACWY control vaccine. These receptors were taken from an adult who received the MenACWY meningococcal vaccine as a control.

The chain links TRBV5-1 to TRBJ2-5; tentative D call: TRBD1 (8 bases). V was shortened by 2 bases and J by 5 bases, with 13 bases between the two germline ends. The CDR3 is made up of 14 amino acids. Germline V gene sequence: CDR1 SGHRS, CDR2 YFSETQ. CDR3 DNA sequence: TGCGCCAGCAGCTTCGGACAGGGAGGGGAGACCCAGTACTTC. Residues: CASSFGQGGETQYF.

This sequence joins TRBV28 and TRBJ1-5; no clear D. CDR1 and CDR2 from the germline V gene are MDHEN and SYDVKM. The CDR3 sequence is 16 residues long. Trimming removed 2 bases from V and 2 bases from J, with 13 bases in between. The CDR3 DNA reads TGTGCCAGCAGTTTAGTCCTCTCTTTGGGCAATCAGCCCCAGCATTTT. Protein sequence: CASSLVLSLGNQPQHF.

The chain carries TRBV12-3 or TRBV12-4 and TRBJ1-2; D perhaps matches TRBD1 (5 bases). V was shortened by 5 bases and J by 4 bases, with 11 bases between the two germline ends. CDR3 length equals 13 residues. This chain's CDR3 is CASSPDSPYGYTF. The DNA for the CDR3 is TGTGCCAGCAGTCCTGACAGCCCCTATGGCTACACCTTC.

The chain joins TRBV7-2 to TRBJ1-6; unclear D gene. With 4 bases removed from V and 8 bases from J, the gap between germline ends came to 12 bases. This CDR3 region has 14 residues. Germline loops: CDR1 SGHTA, CDR2 FQGNSA. The CDR3 spells CASSSGPGDSPLHF. The DNA for the CDR3 is TGTGCCAGCAGCTCCGGGCCCGGGGATTCACCCCTCCACTTT.